What follows are 8 T cell receptor beta chains derived from one specimen sequenced in a study of HIV-infected patients and healthy controls. In TCRdb, the 5' RACE reads were re-called with MiXCR into one record per CDR3 protein. The sample has about 63,000 distinct CDR3 sequences; approximately 15% are singletons. The sequencing input was CD4+ T cells from blood. The receptor set was obtained from a human donor in good health.

This clonotype was picked up a small number of times. The chain has TRBV5-1 and TRBJ1-4; tentative D call: TRBD1 (6 bases). V gave up 5 bases and J gave up 7 bases, with 9 bases separating them. Germline V gene sequence: CDR1 SGHRS, CDR2 YFSETQ. This CDR3 has 12 residues. The CDR3 protein is CASRMDSEKLFF. The CDR3 nucleotides read TGCGCCAGCAGGATGGACAGTGAAAAACTGTTTTTT.

The chain recombines TRBV19 with TRBJ1-2; tentatively, D is TRBD1 (5 bases). Trimming shortened V by 9 bases and J by 3 bases, and 11 bases separated the two germline ends. Germline CDR1 is LNHDA and CDR2 is SQIVND (reference sequence). The CDR3 has 12 residues. For the CDR3, the DNA is TGTGCCAGCCTGAGGGGTGACTATGGCTACACCTTC. The encoded protein is CASLRGDYGYTF. Full variable domain (outside the CDR3, taken from reference TRBV19 and TRBJ1-2): DGGITQSPKYLFRKEGQNVTLSCEQNLNHDAMYWYRQDPGQGLRLIYYSQIVNDFQKGDIAEGYSVSREKKESFPLTVTSAQKNPTAFYLCASLRGDYGYTFGSGTRLTVV.

This clonotype occurred many times. The J gene is TRBJ2-7, the V gene TRBV5-1; the D gene could be TRBD1 or TRBD2 (6 bases each). The CDR3 contains 15 residues. Germline CDR1 SGHRS, CDR2 YFSETQ. Trimming stripped 3 bases from V and 5 bases from J, with 18 bases between. The CDR3 reads CASSSGGTRPNEQYF. The CDR3 coding sequence is TGCGCCAGCAGCTCAGGAGGGACAAGGCCCAACGAGCAGTACTTC.

This clonotype was picked up many times. J is TRBJ1-5 and V is TRBV5-1; D uncertain. Trimming stripped 0 bases from V and 3 bases from J, with 4 bases between. This CDR3 is 13 amino acids long. Germline lookup yields CDR1 SGHRS and CDR2 YFSETQ. CDR3 DNA sequence: TGCGCCAGCAGCTTGGCAGTCAATCAGCCCCAGCATTTT. This encodes CASSLAVNQPQHF. The full variable domain, with the rest looked up from reference TRBV5-1 and TRBJ1-5, is KAGVTQTPRYLIKTRGQQVTLSCSPISGHRSVSWYQQTPGQGLQFLFEYFSETQRNKGNFPGRFSGRQFSNSRSEMNVSTLELGDSALYLCASSLAVNQPQHFGDGTRLSIL.

This clonotype was counted a few times. The rearrangement joins TRBV3-1 to TRBJ2-7, with 7 positions matching TRBD2. Germline values: CDR1 LGHDT, CDR2 YNNKEL (reference sequence). With V trimmed by 8 bases and J by 4 bases, 11 bases remained unmatched. The CDR3 consists of 14 residues. CDR3 residues: CASSAPGGLYEQYF. The CDR3 nucleotides read TGTGCCAGCTCTGCCCCGGGAGGATTATACGAGCAGTACTTC.

This clonotype showed up many times. The chain recombines TRBV27 with TRBJ1-2; 9 positions agree with TRBD1. The germline gives CDR1 MNHEY, CDR2 SMNVEV (reference sequence). The length of the CDR3 is 17 residues. The V and J ends lost 4 bases and 0 bases, in that order; junction bases with no gene match: 9. Here the CDR3 reads CASSSLQTGGPNYGYTF. CDR3 bases: TGTGCCAGCAGTTCCCTACAAACAGGGGGCCCTAACTATGGCTACACCTTC.

The V call is TRBV5-5, the J call TRBJ1-1; TRBD1 might be the D (6 bases). The CDR3 consists of 14 residues. Germline assignment: CDR1 SGHKS and CDR2 YYEKEE (reference sequence). With 4 bases removed from V and 1 base from J, the gap between germline ends came to 11 bases. The CDR3: CASSTGQPNTEAFF. The DNA of the CDR3 is TGTGCCAGCAGCACCGGACAGCCGAACACTGAAGCTTTCTTT.

The chain is built from TRBV4-3 and TRBJ2-1, with 7 nucleotides matching TRBD2. Germline CDR1 reads LGHNA; CDR2 reads YSLEER. With V trimmed by 0 bases and J by 6 bases, 5 bases remained unmatched. This CDR3 contains 15 residues. The DNA of the CDR3 is TGCGCCAGCAGCCAAGAGGGCGGGAGCCCCAATGAGCAGTTCTTC. It is translated as CASSQEGGSPNEQFF.